The next 27 T cell receptor beta chains were all read from a single sample in a study of T cells in Graves' hyperthyroidism and ophthalmopathy. RNA transcripts provided the source from which TCR beta CDR3 regions were amplified. The study used the HTBI primer set for a first-round RT-PCR of the TCR CDR3. TCRdb passed the multiplex PCR reads through MiXCR, listing each CDR3 protein once. The sample contains 500,000 to 700,000 distinct CDR3 sequences, 16% of which appear only once. The sequenced sample was blood. Receptor source: a woman younger than 30 with Graves' hyperthyroidism.

The chain employs TRBV3-1 and TRBJ1-2; TRBD1 matches at 7 bases. The trim removed 0 bases at V and 5 bases at J, leaving 9 bases unmatched. Germline V gives CDR1 LGHDT, CDR2 YNNKEL (reference sequence). The CDR3 is 16 amino acids. As DNA, the CDR3 is TGTGCCAGCAGCCAAGATGGGACAGCCATGGCGTATGGCTACACCTTC. It translates to CASSQDGTAMAYGYTF.

Ten or more counts support this clonotype. The V and J genes are TRBV30 and TRBJ1-5; D not certain. The V end was cut by 0 bases, the J end by 4 bases, with 7 bases between. CDR3 length equals 13 residues. CDR1 is GTSNPN and CDR2 is SVGIG in the germline V gene (reference sequence). CDR3 in amino acids: CAWSVLLNQPQHF. The CDR3 nucleotides are TGTGCCTGGAGTGTACTGTTGAATCAGCCCCAGCATTTT.

At least ten counts were recorded for this clonotype. The CDR3 loop is CASSLSRDSNQPQHF. The CDR3 nucleotides read TGTGCCAGCAGTTTATCCAGAGATAGCAATCAGCCCCAGCATTTT. J is TRBJ1-5 and V is TRBV12-3 or TRBV12-4; D remains unclear. V dropped 2 bases and J dropped 0 bases, with 8 bases sitting between them. The CDR3 consists of 15 residues.

This clonotype was seen at least ten times. V is TRBV7-9 and J is TRBJ2-7; no clear D gene. The length of the CDR3 is 14 residues. The V end lost 1 base, the J end lost 3 bases, and 10 bases lay between the germline ends. Germline V gene sequence: CDR1 SEHNR, CDR2 FQNEAQ (reference sequence). CDR3 sequence (DNA): TGTGCCAGCAGCTTAGTAGGCAGAGACTACGAGCAGTACTTC. This sequence encodes CASSLVGRDYEQYF.

This clonotype was counted only a few times. V is TRBV20-1 and J is TRBJ2-3, with D unclear. V was trimmed by 5 bases and J by 1 base, leaving 13 bases between them. This CDR3 is built from 14 residues. CDR1 and CDR2 from the germline V gene are DFQATT and SNEGSKA (reference sequence). As DNA, the CDR3 is TGCAGTGCTGGGTCGACTGTGGGCACAGATACGCAGTATTTT. Translated, it gives CSAGSTVGTDTQYF.

The V and J genes are TRBV28 and TRBJ2-2; D possibly uses TRBD1 or TRBD2 (7 bases each). In germline, CDR1 is MDHEN, CDR2 SYDVKM. The CDR3 extends over 14 amino acids. Trimming took 5 bases from V and 6 from J, leaving 13 bases between them. Written as DNA, the CDR3 is TGTGCCAGCAGTACAGGGGCGGGAGCCGGGGAGCTGTTTTTT. This translates into CASSTGAGAGELFF.

This clonotype showed up many times. This chain joins TRBV12-3 or TRBV12-4 and TRBJ2-4, with D possibly matching TRBD1 (7 bases). This CDR3 contains 15 residues. Trimming removed 2 bases at V and 6 bases at J, with 14 bases between. CDR3 sequence reads: CASSLTAGQINIQYF. Written as DNA, the CDR3 is TGTGCCAGCAGTTTAACTGCGGGACAGATAAACATTCAGTACTTC.

The chain is built from TRBV7-9 and TRBJ1-1; D unresolved. The germline V gene encodes CDR1 SEHNR and CDR2 FQNEAQ (reference sequence). This CDR3 has 13 amino acids. Trimming took off 5 bases at V and 4 bases at J, with 11 bases between the two ends. Written as DNA, the CDR3 is TGTGCCAGCAGCCGCGCCGCAGGCACTGAAGCTTTCTTT. It encodes CASSRAAGTEAFF.

This clonotype was observed at least ten times. Written as DNA, the CDR3 is TGTGCCAGCAGCTTAGGCGGAGGGGTCTTGGAGACCCAGTACTTC. It translates to CASSLGGGVLETQYF. This rearrangement joins TRBV11-3 to TRBJ2-5, with D possibly TRBD2 on 6 matching bases. The V and J ends lost 1 base and 5 bases respectively, with 14 bases between them. Germline V lookup: CDR1 SGHNT, CDR2 YENEEA. CDR3 size: 15 residues.

With respect to this clonotype: A much larger clone differs from this one at a single base, so this may be a read error. The chain recombines TRBV27 with TRBJ2-5; the D call may be TRBD1 or TRBD2 (6 bases each). Germline CDR1 and CDR2: MNHEY and SMNVEV (reference sequence). The CDR3 loop spans 18 amino acids. CDR3 amino acids: CASSLGFPLTGRQETQHF. The CDR3 coding sequence is TGTGCCAGCAGTTTAGGTTTCCCCCTAACCGGGAGACAGGAGACCCAGCACTTC.

This chain joins TRBV20-1 and TRBJ2-7; TRBD1 matches 11 bases. The CDR3 contains 14 residues. The junction had 9 bases not matched to a gene; V was cut back by 6 bases and J by 5 bases. CDR1 is DFQATT and CDR2 is SNEGSKA in the germline V gene (reference sequence). DNA for the CDR3: TGCAGTGCCTGGACAGGGGGCTTCGTCCACGAGCAGTACTTC. Amino acids: CSAWTGGFVHEQYF.

This clonotype was observed at least ten times. The CDR3 reads CASSFGGTTYGYTF. The CDR3 DNA follows: TGTGCCAGCAGCTTCGGGGGGACAACATATGGCTACACCTTC. This sequence joins TRBV7-9 and TRBJ1-2; a weak D match, TRBD1 (6 bases). The CDR3 contains 14 residues. CDR1 SEHNR and CDR2 FQNEAQ come from the germline V gene (reference sequence). The V end was cut by 3 bases, the J end by 5 bases, with 13 bases between.

This clonotype appeared a few times. The chain employs TRBV12-3 or TRBV12-4 and TRBJ2-7, with a possible D match to TRBD2 (5 bases). V lost 8 bases to trimming and J lost 0 bases, with 11 bases between them. The CDR3 has 13 amino acids. CDR3 DNA: TGTGCCAGCGGCCCGGGAATCTCCTACGAGCAGTACTTC. Its protein is CASGPGISYEQYF.

The V and J genes are TRBV12-3 or TRBV12-4 and TRBJ2-7; 7 nucleotides line up with TRBD1. The CDR3 covers 15 residues. The V gene end was trimmed by 5 bases and the J gene end by 3 bases; junction bases not matched to a gene: 10. CDR3 sequence (DNA): TGTGCCAGCAGTCCACGGACAGGTTCCCTCTACGAGCAGTACTTC. Translating gives CASSPRTGSLYEQYF.

This clonotype was recorded many times. The chain is built from TRBV6-1 and TRBJ2-2; a weak D match, TRBD1 (5 bases). V gave up 11 bases and J gave up 0 bases, with 10 bases separating them. The CDR3 is 13 residues long. The germline CDR1 and CDR2 sequences are MNHNS and SASEGT. CDR3 protein: CAVGQTNTGELFF. The CDR3 nucleotides are TGTGCCGTAGGACAAACGAACACCGGGGAGCTGTTTTTT.

This clonotype has ten or more counts. The chain links TRBV29-1 to TRBJ2-7, with 13 positions matching TRBD2. Germline V gene lookup returns CDR1 SQVTM and CDR2 ANQGSEA. V shed 6 bases, J shed 0 bases, and the junction held 8 bases outside the gene matches. The CDR3 has 16 amino acids. The CDR3 nucleotides read TGCAGCGTAGCCGGGACTAGCGGGACAAGCTCCTACGAGCAGTACTTC. Protein: CSVAGTSGTSSYEQYF.

This clonotype was observed at least ten times. The rearrangement links TRBV28 to TRBJ2-7; TRBD2 might be the D (7 bases). The CDR3 extends over 15 amino acids. Germline V gives CDR1 MDHEN, CDR2 SYDVKM. The V gene lost 6 bases and the J gene lost 1 base, with 16 bases spanning the gap. CDR3 protein: CASRRGGGTSYEQYF. CDR3 sequence (DNA): TGTGCCAGCAGGCGAGGGGGGGGCACGTCCTACGAGCAGTACTTC.

This clonotype has a handful of counts. V usage is TRBV20-1 and J usage is TRBJ1-5; TRBD1 matches 9 bases. CDR3 size: 15 residues. Germline V lookup: CDR1 DFQATT, CDR2 SNEGSKA (reference sequence). V shed 0 bases and J 7 bases; nucleotides not matched to a gene: 7. The CDR3 loop is CSARDRTGDSQPQHF. The CDR3 DNA is TGCAGTGCTAGAGACCGGACAGGGGATAGCCAGCCCCAGCATTTT.

To note about this clonotype: Since a much larger clone is just one base distant, this may be a read error. The chain couples TRBV20-1 to TRBJ2-6, with D possibly matching TRBD1 (5 bases). This CDR3 region has 14 residues. Germline V gives CDR1 DFQATT, CDR2 SNEGSKA (reference sequence). CDR3 nucleotides: TGCAGTGCTAGAGACCCCACTGGGGCCTACGTCCTGACTTTC. It encodes CSARDPTGAYVLTF.

This clonotype was found a few times. The rearrangement links TRBV13 to TRBJ2-7; D not certain. The CDR3 is made up of 14 amino acids. Trimming removed 6 bases from V and 2 bases from J, with 14 bases in between. The germline V gene encodes CDR1 PRHDT and CDR2 FYEKMQ (reference sequence). CDR3 in amino acids: CASSEVWQAYEQYF. CDR3 in DNA: TGTGCCAGCAGTGAAGTCTGGCAGGCCTACGAGCAGTACTTC.

The chain combines TRBV6-1 with TRBJ1-5; 10 nucleotides align to TRBD1. Germline V CDR1 and CDR2: MNHNS, SASEGT. The J segment lost 5 bases and the V segment lost 2 bases, leaving 6 bases of the junction unmatched. The CDR3 consists of 16 residues. In nucleotides, the CDR3 is TGTGCCAGCAGTGAACGACCGGGACAGGGGCATCAGCCCCAGCATTTT. This sequence encodes CASSERPGQGHQPQHF.

This clonotype was seen many times. The V and J genes are TRBV7-9 and TRBJ2-2, with a possible D match to TRBD1 (5 bases). Germline CDR1 SEHNR, CDR2 FQNEAQ (reference sequence). The CDR3 has 13 amino acids. V was pared by 5 bases and J by 5 bases, with 9 bases between. This CDR3 reads CASSGDSTGELFF. The CDR3 coding sequence is TGTGCCAGCAGCGGAGACAGTACCGGGGAGCTGTTTTTT.

The rearrangement links TRBV10-3 to TRBJ2-1; no clear D gene. Trimming removed 8 bases at V and 5 bases at J, with 10 bases between. Germline loops: CDR1 ENHRY, CDR2 SYGVKD. The CDR3 extends over 12 amino acids. The CDR3 DNA reads as TGTGCCATCGCCCAAGACGACAATGAGCAGTTCTTC. Translated, it gives CAIAQDDNEQFF.

In its sample, this clonotype was seen a few times. This chain links TRBV7-8 with TRBJ2-1; the match to TRBD2 covers 8 bases. The CDR3 is made up of 15 amino acids. Germline lookup yields CDR1 SGHVS and CDR2 FQNEAQ. V was clipped by 4 bases and J by 4 bases; unmatched bases: 6. CDR3 sequence (DNA): TGTGCCAGCAGCTCCCGACTAGCGTATTACAATGAGCAGTTCTTC. This translates into CASSSRLAYYNEQFF.

V usage is TRBV2 and J usage is TRBJ2-1, with D possibly TRBD2 on 5 matching bases. CDR1 and CDR2 (germline): SNHLY, FYNNEI. CDR3 length: 12 amino acids. Trimming shortened V by 3 bases and J by 8 bases, and 8 bases separated the two germline ends. Written as DNA, the CDR3 is TGTGCCAGCAGTGAGGAGAGGGATGAGCAGTTCTTC. Translating it yields CASSEERDEQFF.

This clonotype has a handful of counts. This rearrangement joins TRBV27 to TRBJ1-5; no reliable D call. Trimming removed 5 bases at V and 3 bases at J, with 8 bases between. The CDR3 covers 13 residues. Per the germline V gene, CDR1 is MNHEY and CDR2 is SMNVEV (reference sequence). CDR3: CASSGIYNQPQHF. The DNA of the CDR3 is TGTGCCAGCAGTGGGATCTACAATCAGCCCCAGCATTTT.

The chain couples TRBV20-1 to TRBJ1-1; TRBD1 agrees at 8 bases. The V segment lost 5 bases and the J segment 1 base; nucleotides outside the gene matches: 9. The CDR3 contains 15 residues. Germline V CDR1 and CDR2: DFQATT, SNEGSKA (reference sequence). The CDR3 coding sequence is TGCAGTGCTTACACCAGGGGGCGGAAGAACACTGAAGCTTTCTTT. Protein product: CSAYTRGRKNTEAFF.